The clone carrying this TCR beta chain was observed a single time. Antigen: not known. Sample-barcoded 5' priming and a J-beta primer mix drove a second PCR of 7 to 11 cycles. Through a template-switch adaptor with 12 random nucleotides, each cDNA molecule received a tag. TCRdb passed the 5' RACE reads through MiXCR, listing each CDR3 protein once. The table includes 1.4 million to 1.5 million distinct CDR3 sequences, approximately 42% detected once. The sample is drawn from a study of blood T cells in healthy people across ages. Study-wide results and caveats: TCR beta diversity per million T cells fell roughly linearly with age.

Healthy Caucasian individuals from Russia aged about 6 to 95 were enrolled as donors. V was trimmed by 6 bases and J by 7 bases, leaving 16 bases between them. CDR3 length equals 14 residues. Germline CDR1 MNHEY, CDR2 SMNVEV (reference sequence). The sequenced sample was blood. The receptor comes from a woman between 18 and 29 years old in good health. The genes are TRBV27 and TRBJ1-5; D possibly corresponds to TRBD1 (6 bases). The CDR3: CASRPQGRGQPQHF. The CDR3 region has the DNA TGTGCCAGCAGGCCACAGGGACGGGGGCAGCCCCAGCATTTT.